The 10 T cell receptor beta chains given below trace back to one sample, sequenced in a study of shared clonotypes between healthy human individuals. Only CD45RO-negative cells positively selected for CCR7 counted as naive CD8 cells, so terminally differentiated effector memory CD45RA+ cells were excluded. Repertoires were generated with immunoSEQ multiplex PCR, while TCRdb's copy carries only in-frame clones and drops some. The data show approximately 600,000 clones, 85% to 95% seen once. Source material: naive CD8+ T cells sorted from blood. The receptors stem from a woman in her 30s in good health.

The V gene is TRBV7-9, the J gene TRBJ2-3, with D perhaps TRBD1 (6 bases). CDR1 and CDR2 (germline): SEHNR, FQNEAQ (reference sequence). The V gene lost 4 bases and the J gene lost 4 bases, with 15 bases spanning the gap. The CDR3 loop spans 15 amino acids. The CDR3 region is CASSSEERGSDTQYF. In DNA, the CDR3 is TGTGCCAGCAGCTCCGAGGAGAGGGGGTCAGATACGCAGTATTTT.

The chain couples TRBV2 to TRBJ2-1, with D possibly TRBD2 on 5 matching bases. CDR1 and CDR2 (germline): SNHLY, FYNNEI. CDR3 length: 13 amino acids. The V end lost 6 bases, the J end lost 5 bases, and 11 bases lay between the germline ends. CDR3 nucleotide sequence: TGTGCCAGCAGGTGGACTGTAAACAATGAGCAGTTCTTC. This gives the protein CASRWTVNNEQFF. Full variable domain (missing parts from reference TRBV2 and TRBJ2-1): EPEVTQTPSHQVTQMGQEVILRCVPISNHLYFYWYRQILGQKVEFLVSFYNNEISEKSEIFDDQFSVERPDGSNFTLKIRSTKLEDSAMYFCASRWTVNNEQFFGPGTRLTVL.

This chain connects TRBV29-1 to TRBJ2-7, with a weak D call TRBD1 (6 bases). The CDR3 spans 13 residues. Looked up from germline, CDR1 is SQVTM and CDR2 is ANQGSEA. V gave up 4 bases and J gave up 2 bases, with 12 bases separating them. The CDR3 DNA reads TGCAGCGTTGTTCGGCAGGGGCCCTACGAGCAGTACTTC. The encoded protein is CSVVRQGPYEQYF.

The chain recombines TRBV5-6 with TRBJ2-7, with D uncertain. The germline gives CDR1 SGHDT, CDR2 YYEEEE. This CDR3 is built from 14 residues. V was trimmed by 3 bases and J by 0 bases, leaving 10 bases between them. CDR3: CASSSTTVSYEQYF. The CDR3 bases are TGTGCCAGCAGCTCAACCACCGTCTCCTACGAGCAGTACTTC.

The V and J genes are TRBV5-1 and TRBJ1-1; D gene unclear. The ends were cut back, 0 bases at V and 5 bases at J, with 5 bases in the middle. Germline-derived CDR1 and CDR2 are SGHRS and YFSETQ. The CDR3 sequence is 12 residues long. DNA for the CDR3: TGCGCCAGCAGCTTGGTTGGTACTGAAGCTTTCTTT. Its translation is CASSLVGTEAFF.

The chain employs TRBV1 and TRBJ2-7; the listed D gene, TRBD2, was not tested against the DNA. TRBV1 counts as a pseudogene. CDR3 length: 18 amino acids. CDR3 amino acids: CTSSHFRLAVQKEYEQYF. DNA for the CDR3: TGCACCAGCAGCCACTTTAGGCTAGCGGTACAGAAAGAATACGAGCAGTACTTC.

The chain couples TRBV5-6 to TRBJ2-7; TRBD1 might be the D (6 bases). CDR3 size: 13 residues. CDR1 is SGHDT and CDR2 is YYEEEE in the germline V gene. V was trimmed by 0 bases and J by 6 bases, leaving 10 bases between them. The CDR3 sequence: CASSLDRATEQYF. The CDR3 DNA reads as TGTGCCAGCAGCTTGGACAGGGCCACCGAGCAGTACTTC.

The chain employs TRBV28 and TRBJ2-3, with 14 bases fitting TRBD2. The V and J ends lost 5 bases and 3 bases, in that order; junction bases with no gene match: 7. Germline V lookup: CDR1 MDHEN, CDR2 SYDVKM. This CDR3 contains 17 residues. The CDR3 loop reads CASSVPGLAGGTDTQYF. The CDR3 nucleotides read TGTGCCAGCAGTGTCCCCGGACTAGCGGGAGGAACAGATACGCAGTATTTT.

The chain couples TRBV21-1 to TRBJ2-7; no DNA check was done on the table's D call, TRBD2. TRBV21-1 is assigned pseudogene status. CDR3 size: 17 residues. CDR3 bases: TGTGCCAGCAGCAAGGGTGCGTCCCTAGCGGGAGTTCGGGAGCAGTACTTC. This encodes CASSKGASLAGVREQYF.

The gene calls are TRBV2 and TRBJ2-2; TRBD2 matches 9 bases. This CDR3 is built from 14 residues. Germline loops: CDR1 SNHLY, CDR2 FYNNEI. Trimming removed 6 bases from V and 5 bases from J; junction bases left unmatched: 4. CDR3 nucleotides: TGTGCCAGCAGATTAGCGGGAGAGACCGGGGAGCTGTTTTTT. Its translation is CASRLAGETGELFF.